This TCR beta chain was identified during a study of T-cell memory formation after mild COVID-19 (dated by TCRdb to about 2021). Notes on the research overall: Most TCR sequence clusters were specific to one of the two donors. In two donors, T-cell clones that expanded and contracted after mild COVID-19 were tracked by sequencing TCRalpha and TCRbeta repertoires over time. Two young, previously healthy adult volunteers, one female and one male, were included in the cohort.

As concerns this clonotype: This clone's antigen is unknown. Base qualities were left out, and no much larger clone turns up one base away.

For CDR1 and CDR2, the germline V gene (reference sequence) lists SEHNR and FQNEAQ. The CDR3 holds 13 amino acids from the cysteine to the phenylalanine. The DNA shown is the 39-base CDR3, in frame from base 1. The junction carries 12 bases between V and J, which are trimmed by 3 bases and 7 bases respectively. General conclusions and limits of the study: Contracting CD4+ clones turned up mainly in the CM and EM memory subsets, whereas EMRA was where CD8+ clones were enriched. From day 15 to 85, contracting clones showed balanced CD4/CD8 phenotypes, whereas a second wave of clones that expanded from day 15 to 37 leaned towards CD4+. Some responding clones were found in pre-infection memory, which suggests that pre-existing cross-reactive memory T cells took part in the SARS-CoV-2 response. Only two mild cases were covered by the study, and larger cohorts that include severe cases with pre-infection samples were considered necessary. SARS-CoV-2 specificity of the second-wave clones peaking on day 37 was not confirmed.

Ficoll-Paque density gradient centrifugation was used to isolate PBMCs. The run used an Illumina NovaSeq 6000. cDNA libraries for TCRalpha and TCRbeta were prepared by 5'RACE using constant-segment primers, with sample barcodes and unique molecular identifiers added. RNA was extracted from every sample with Trizol reagent. Amplification of the libraries took two PCR steps, and the second step added a second sample barcode plus Illumina TruSeq adapters. The libraries were sequenced on an Illumina NovaSeq using 2 x 150 bp paired-end reads. In the paper's pipeline: Reads were demultiplexed and collapsed into UMI-guided consensus sequences with migec v1.2.7. Using mixcr v2.1.11, the UMI consensuses were aligned to TRA and TRB V and J templates and assembled into clonotypes. A clonotype was counted as expanded or contracted only when both edgeR and NoisET called the clonotype significant, with the noise models trained on biological replicates. For edgeR calls, the thresholds were a false discovery rate-adjusted p below 0.01 and a log2 fold-change of 1. PCA with hierarchical clustering of max-normalized trajectories of the 1000 most abundant clonotypes was used as exploratory dynamics analysis. Separately sequenced CD4+ and CD8+ repertoires were used to assign a CD4 or CD8 phenotype to each responding clone. TCRdb reprocessed the public reads (quality trimming at Q25 with fastp, clone calling with MiXCR) and kept in-frame beta chains. Rows are combined by CDR3 protein, so each entry shows the most common genes and DNA. The V and J calls were determined by TCRdb, not by the authors. The sample table shows under 550,000 distinct CDR3 sequences, and roughly 18% are seen once. About 22% of the sample comes from the top ten.

Sample: PBMCs or a T cell subset sorted from them (not recorded which). The sequence derives from a young man who had mild COVID-19 (a few samples of this study predate the infection). The sample titles of this study are shuffled in the database, so cell type and time point are left out; the donor was told from shared clones. This chain joins TRBV7-9 to TRBJ1-1; the D gene is not confidently resolved. For the CDR3, the sequence is CASSLSATDEAFF. The nucleotide sequence is TGTGCCAGCAGCTTGTCTGCGACGGATGAAGCTTTCTTT.